This T cell receptor (beta chain) came from a study of shared clonotypes between healthy human individuals. The assay was run at deep level. It was across several immunoSEQ plates that each subset's genomic DNA was evenly split. Some clones are missing from TCRdb's copy, which holds only in-frame ones; the method was immunoSEQ multiplex PCR. The sample lists about 2 million clones, about 95% seen once, with about 1.1% in the top ten. As concerns this clone: Its target is unknown.

Study-wide results and limits: Generally, estimated richness proved larger in naive subsets than it did in memory subsets.

The naive CD8 subset, CD45RO-negative cells positively selected for CCR7, excluded terminally differentiated effector memory CD45RA+ cells. Trimming pared 6 bases from V and 8 bases from J, leaving 13 bases between. The CDR3 has 12 residues. The germline CDR1 and CDR2 sequences are LNHDA and SQIVND (reference sequence). The TCR comes from a man younger than 35 in good health. V is TRBV19 and J is TRBJ1-2, with D possibly being TRBD1 (5 bases). The specimen sequenced was naive CD8+ T cells sorted from blood. The CDR3 DNA follows: TGTGCCAGTAGCATACTGCCAGGGGGCTACACCTTC. Its translation is CASSILPGGYTF.